Listed here is a single T cell receptor (beta chain). V lost 1 base, J lost 3 bases, and 4 bases stayed unmatched. The length of the CDR3 is 15 residues. CDR1 is LNHNV and CDR2 is YYDKDF in the germline V gene (reference sequence). The sample originates from a study of blood T cell repertoires in COVID-19. Only in-frame clones appear in the TCRdb table, and some are missing; sequencing was by immunoSEQ multiplex PCR. The profile shows a few hundred thousand clones, around 93% of them singletons. Sequences were obtained from PBMCs or T cells enriched from blood (not recorded which). The rearrangement joins TRBV15 to TRBJ1-2, with 8 bases aligning to TRBD1. The clonotype comes from a human donor in a cohort exposed to, infected with or recovered from COVID-19 (not recorded which). The donor label of this sample is uncertain. Here the CDR3 DNA reads TGTGCCACCAGCAGAGGCGGGACAGGCTACTATGGCTACACCTTC. It encodes CATSRGGTGYYGYTF. Looking up the rest from reference TRBV15 and TRBJ1-2 gives the full variable domain: DAMVIQNPRYQVTQFGKPVTLSCSQTLNHNVMYWYQQKSSQAPKLLFHYYDKDFNNEADTPDNFQSRRPNTSFCFLDIRSPGLGDTAMYLCATSRGGTGYYGYTFGSGTRLTVV.